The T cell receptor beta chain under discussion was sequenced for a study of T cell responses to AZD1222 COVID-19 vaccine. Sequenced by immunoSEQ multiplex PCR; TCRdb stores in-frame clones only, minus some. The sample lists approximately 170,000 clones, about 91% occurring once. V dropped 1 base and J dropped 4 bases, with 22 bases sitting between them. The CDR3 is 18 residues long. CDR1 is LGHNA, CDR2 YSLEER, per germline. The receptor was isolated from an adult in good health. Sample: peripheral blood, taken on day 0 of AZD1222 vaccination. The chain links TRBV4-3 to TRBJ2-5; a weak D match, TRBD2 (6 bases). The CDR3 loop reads CASSQVWGGDRGRETQYF. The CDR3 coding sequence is TGCGCCAGCAGCCAAGTGTGGGGCGGGGACCGCGGTCGAGAGACCCAGTACTTC.